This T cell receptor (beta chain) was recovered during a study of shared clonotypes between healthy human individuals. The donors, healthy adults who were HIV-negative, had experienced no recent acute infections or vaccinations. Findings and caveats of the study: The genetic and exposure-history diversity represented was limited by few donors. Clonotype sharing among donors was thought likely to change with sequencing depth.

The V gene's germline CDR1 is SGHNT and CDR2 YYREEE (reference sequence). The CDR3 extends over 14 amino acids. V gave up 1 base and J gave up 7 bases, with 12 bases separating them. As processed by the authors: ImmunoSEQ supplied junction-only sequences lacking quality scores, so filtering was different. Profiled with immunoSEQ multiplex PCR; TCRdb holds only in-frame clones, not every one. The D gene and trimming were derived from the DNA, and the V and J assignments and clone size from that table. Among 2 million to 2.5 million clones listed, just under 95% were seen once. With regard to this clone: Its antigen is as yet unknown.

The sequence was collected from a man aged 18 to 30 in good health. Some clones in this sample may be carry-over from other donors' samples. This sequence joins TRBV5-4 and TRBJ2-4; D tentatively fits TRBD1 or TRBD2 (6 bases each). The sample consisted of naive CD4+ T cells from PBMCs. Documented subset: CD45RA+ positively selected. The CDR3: CASSLRGAGNIQYF. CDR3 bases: TGTGCCAGCAGCTTGAGGGGGGCCGGGAACATTCAGTACTTC.